This T cell receptor (beta chain) was profiled in a study of somatic mutations in cytotoxic T cells in rheumatoid arthritis. The wider study: A roughly 32 ml EDTA sample of patient blood was drawn right after diagnosis, before any treatment. General study points: Some patients, about an eighth of the roughly 60, had a largest CD8+ clone that exceeded 20% of CD8+ cells. Nobody had found out which antigens the expanded CD8+ clones targeted.

Of note for this clone: The antigen is unknown.

The CDR3 is 14 residues long. The V and J ends lost 1 base and 0 bases respectively, with 7 bases between them. Germline V CDR1 and CDR2: SGHRS, YFSETQ. Some clones are missing from TCRdb's copy, which holds only in-frame ones; the method was immunoSEQ multiplex PCR. Counted here are about 7,400 clones, 85% to 90% occurring once; the ten biggest clones make up roughly 25%. This clonotype was sampled from a woman aged 70 to 79 with rheumatoid arthritis. The V call is TRBV5-1, the J call TRBJ1-1, with D maybe TRBD1 (5 bases). Sample: CD8+ T cells sorted from blood. The CDR3 DNA reads as TGCGCCAGCAGCTTGACAGGCGTGAACACTGAAGCTTTCTTT. It yields the protein CASSLTGVNTEAFF.